These T cell receptor beta chains were read from a single sample in a study of blood T cell repertoires in COVID-19. Some clones are missing from TCRdb's copy, which holds only in-frame ones; the method was immunoSEQ multiplex PCR. In the table there are more than 100,000 clones, 79% of which are singletons. Sequences were obtained from peripheral blood. The receptors originated from a woman aged 80 or older with acute or convalescent COVID-19. CDR3s include the opening cysteine and the closing phenylalanine or tryptophan. The order of the fields is clone size, D gene, J gene, V gene, CDR3 DNA, CDR3 protein. D genes are given only for firm matches. A row's size may be missing; if present it is once, few, many or a size class.

>.|.|TRBJ2-1|TRBV4-2
TGTGCCAGCAGCCAAGGAACCGCGAGAGACAATGAGCAGTTCTTC
CASSQGTARDNEQFF
>.|.|TRBJ1-4|TRBV4-3
TGCGCCAGCAGCCAAGTTACGGCCGGGGATGAAAAACTGTTTTTT
CASSQVTAGDEKLFF
>.|TRBD1|TRBJ2-2|TRBV18
TGTGCCAGCTCACCCGGACAGGCGAACACCGGGGAGCTGTTTTTT
CASSPGQANTGELFF
>.|TRBD1|TRBJ1-5|TRBV10-3
TGTGCCATCAGTCCGGGACAGGGTAAGCATTTT
CAISPGQGKHF
>once|.|TRBJ2-7|TRBV27
TGTGCCAGCAGTTTACGACAGGTGCCCTACGAGCAGTACTTC
CASSLRQVPYEQYF
>.|.|TRBJ2-7|TRBV7-2
TGTGCCAGCACCCGAAGGCCGGCGGGGTCCTCCTACGAGCAGTACTTC
CASTRRPAGSSYEQYF
>.|TRBD2|TRBJ2-1|TRBV5-1
TGCGCCAGCATGGGATCACTAGCGGGAGGCTACAATGAGCAGTTCTTC
CASMGSLAGGYNEQFF
>.|TRBD1|TRBJ1-3|TRBV6-6
TGTGCCAGCAGTCGGGACAGCTACTCTGGAAACACCATATATTTT
CASSRDSYSGNTIYF
>.|TRBD1|TRBJ1-1|TRBV4-2
TGTGCCAGCAGCCACGACAGGGGTGCGAACACTGAAGCTTTCTTT
CASSHDRGANTEAFF
>.|.|TRBJ1-1|TRBV13
TGTGCCAGCAGTTGGGGCAGGGGGAACACTGAAGCTTTCTTT
CASSWGRGNTEAFF
>once|TRBD1|TRBJ2-5|TRBV24-1
TGTGCCACCAGCACAGGGGGCGCGGGAGAGACCCAGTACTTC
CATSTGGAGETQYF
>.|TRBD1|TRBJ1-2|TRBV7-2
TGTGCCAGCAGCCCTCAGGGGGCCTATGGCTACACCTTC
CASSPQGAYGYTF
>.|.|TRBJ1-1|TRBV30
TGTGCCTGGAGTCTTAGGGGAACAGCTGAAGCTTTCTTT
CAWSLRGTAEAFF
>few|.|TRBJ2-7|TRBV7-9
TGTGCCAGCGGTGGGCTCTCCTCATACGAGCAGTACTTC
CASGGLSSYEQYF
>.|.|TRBJ2-3|TRBV19
TGTGCCAGTAGTATAGTCGGCAGGGGAGGGGATACGCAGTATTTT
CASSIVGRGGDTQYF
>.|TRBD2|TRBJ2-1|TRBV28
TGTGCCAGCAGCCCCGGGACTAGGTTCTATGAGCAGTTCTTC
CASSPGTRFYEQFF
>.|TRBD1|TRBJ2-7|TRBV5-5
TGTGCCAGCAGCTGGACAGGGGGTAGCTCCTACGAGCAGTACTTC
CASSWTGGSSYEQYF
>.|TRBD2|TRBJ2-1|TRBV7-3
TGTGCCAGCAGCTTAAGTGTCGGGACTAGCAATGAGCAGTTCTTC
CASSLSVGTSNEQFF
>.|TRBD1|TRBJ1-6|TRBV6-5
TGTGCCAGCAGTATGGACAGGCCGCCTAATTCACCCCTCCACTTT
CASSMDRPPNSPLHF
>.|.|TRBJ1-2|TRBV4-2
TGTGCCAGCAGCCAAGATGATGGTTCGGGAGGCTACACCTTC
CASSQDDGSGGYTF
>.|TRBD2|TRBJ2-5|TRBV5-1
TGCGCCAGCAGTTCGGGGGGTGAGGAGACCCAGTACTTC
CASSSGGEETQYF
>few|TRBD1|TRBJ2-5|TRBV18
TGTGCCAGCTCCAGACAGGGCCAAGAGACCCAGTACTTC
CASSRQGQETQYF
>.|TRBD2|TRBJ2-1|TRBV3-1/TRBV3-2
TGTGCCAGCAGCCAAGCCGTGAGCGGGAGGGGGCTTTACAATGAGCAGTTCTTC
CASSQAVSGRGLYNEQFF
>.|.|TRBJ2-3|TRBV5-4
TGTGCCAGCAGCTTAAAGTCCAGGGGAACAGATACGCAGTATTTT
CASSLKSRGTDTQYF
>many|TRBD1|TRBJ1-3|TRBV9
TGTGCCAGCAGCGTAGGGTCGCCGACAGGGTGGGACACCATATATTTT
CASSVGSPTGWDTIYF
>.|.|TRBJ2-7|TRBV6-5
TGTGCCAGCAGTTACTCTGGCAGGGCCTACGAGCAGTACTTC
CASSYSGRAYEQYF
>.|.|TRBJ2-1|TRBV29-1
TGCAGCGTTGTGTTCGCGGCAGACTACAATGAGCAGTTCTTC
CSVVFAADYNEQFF
>once|TRBD1|TRBJ2-3|TRBV5-5
TGTGCCAGCAGCTTTACCGACAGGGGGGGCACAGATACGCAGTATTTT
CASSFTDRGGTDTQYF
>.|.|TRBJ1-1|TRBV20-1
TGCAGTGCTAGAGAAACTGGAGCAGCTTTCTTT
CSARETGAAFF
>once|TRBD1|TRBJ1-6|TRBV9
TGTGCCAGCAGCGTGGGGGACAGGGCTTATTCACCCCTCCACTTT
CASSVGDRAYSPLHF
>once|.|TRBJ1-2|TRBV28
TGTGCCAGCAGTTTACCGAGGGGGTATGGCTACACCTTC
CASSLPRGYGYTF
>few|.|TRBJ2-5|TRBV2
TGTGCCAGCAGTGAAACGGGGGGCCCAGAGACCCAGTACTTC
CASSETGGPETQYF
>.|TRBD2|TRBJ2-2|TRBV4-2
TGTGCCAGCAGCCAAGATTATAGCGGGGGTTCCTCCGGGGAGCTGTTTTTT
CASSQDYSGGSSGELFF
>.|TRBD1|TRBJ2-7|TRBV29-1
TGCAGCGCCGAGGAAACAGGACAGGGAAAATTTGAGCAGTACTTC
CSAEETGQGKFEQYF
>.|TRBD2|TRBJ2-1|TRBV20-1
TGCAGTGCTAGTCAGGCTAGCGGGGGTTCCTACAATGAGCAGTTCTTC
CSASQASGGSYNEQFF
>many|.|TRBJ1-6|TRBV6-5
TGTGCCAGCGGACAGTTTTATAATTCACCCCTCCACTTT
CASGQFYNSPLHF
>.|.|TRBJ2-5|TRBV7-6
TGTGCCAGCAGCTTAGGAGGTCTACAAGAGACCCAGTACTTC
CASSLGGLQETQYF
>.|.|TRBJ1-5|TRBV7-2
TGTGCCAGCAGCTTAGAATCGGGGGGTAATCAGCCCCAGCATTTT
CASSLESGGNQPQHF
>.|.|TRBJ2-1|TRBV4-1
TGCGCCAGCAGCCCGGACTCCCGGAATGAGCAGTTCTTC
CASSPDSRNEQFF
>.|.|TRBJ1-1|TRBV7-2
TGTGCCAGCAGCCCCGCGGCAGGGGTCACTGAAGCTTTCTTT
CASSPAAGVTEAFF
>many|.|TRBJ2-1|TRBV29-1
TGCAGCGTTGGAGGACAGATCTACAATGAGCAGTTCTTC
CSVGGQIYNEQFF
>.|.|TRBJ1-2|TRBV10-3
TGTGCCATCAGTGAGTCGCTGGCTTCTCCGGGGAGTGGCTACACCTTC
CAISESLASPGSGYTF
>.|TRBD1|TRBJ1-6|TRBV19
TGTGCCAGTAGTAGTGGGGACAGTGTCAATTCACCCCTCCACTTT
CASSSGDSVNSPLHF
>.|.|TRBJ2-3|TRBV6-5
TGTGCCATCGAGTCCGGGAGCCCCGCCGATACGCAGTATTTT
CAIESGSPADTQYF
>.|.|TRBJ1-2|TRBV7-9
TGTGCCAGCAGCTTAGCAACAGGGTACTATGGCTACACCTTC
CASSLATGYYGYTF
>.|TRBD2|TRBJ2-5|TRBV28
TGTGCCAGCAGTTTAGGGGGGGGGAAAGAGACCCAGTACTTC
CASSLGGGKETQYF
>.|.|TRBJ1-3|TRBV5-1
TGCGCCAGCAGGGACAGAATTGCTGGAAACACCATATATTTT
CASRDRIAGNTIYF
>.|TRBD2|TRBJ2-1|TRBV5-1
TGCGCCAGCAGCTTGGGGCTAGCGGGGGCCCTAGGTAATGAGCAGTTCTTC
CASSLGLAGALGNEQFF
>.|.|TRBJ2-7|TRBV24-1
TGTGCCACCAGTGATTTGCTTCGGACTCAAGCTTCCGAGCAGTACTTC
CATSDLLRTQASEQYF
>.|.|TRBJ2-3|TRBV27
TGTGCCAGCAGTTCCTTTAGCGTGGATACGCAGTATTTT
CASSSFSVDTQYF
>.|.|TRBJ1-1|TRBV10-3
TGTGCCATCAGTACTCCGGCTGGCAGGGCCTCAACAAGTGAAGCTTTCTTT
CAISTPAGRASTSEAFF
>.|.|TRBJ2-3|TRBV15
TGTGCCATCTTAGCCAGTGGTTCGGATACGCAGTATTTT
CAILASGSDTQYF
>.|TRBD1|TRBJ2-3|TRBV7-2
TGTGCCAGCAGCTTAGGAGGGGGCTCAGATACGCAGTATTTT
CASSLGGGSDTQYF
>.|.|TRBJ1-3|TRBV7-8
TGTGCCAGCAGCCTGATGGGGGGGACCTCTGGAAACACCATATATTTT
CASSLMGGTSGNTIYF
>.|.|TRBJ1-4|TRBV7-9
TGTGCCAGCAGCTTAGCCAGGAAGGAAAAGCTGTTTTTT
CASSLARKEKLFF